The clone carrying this T cell receptor beta chain has only a few counts. This sample stems from a study of technical replicates of blood from a handful of donors. Repertoires were generated with immunoSEQ multiplex PCR, while TCRdb's copy carries only in-frame clones and drops some. The sample includes fewer than 90,000 clones, about 92% of them seen just once. Trimming at V came to 5 bases and at J to 7 bases, leaving 9 bases not matched to a gene. Germline V CDR1 and CDR2: GTSNPN, SVGIG (reference sequence). The CDR3 is 14 amino acids. V gene TRBV30 combines with J gene TRBJ2-2; 8 bases fit TRBD1. The sequence was obtained from a human donor in good health. The sequenced sample was T cells isolated from PBMCs. Written as DNA, the CDR3 is TGTGCCTGGCGCCGGGACAGGTCGGGCGGGGAGCTGTTTTTT. As protein: CAWRRDRSGGELFF.